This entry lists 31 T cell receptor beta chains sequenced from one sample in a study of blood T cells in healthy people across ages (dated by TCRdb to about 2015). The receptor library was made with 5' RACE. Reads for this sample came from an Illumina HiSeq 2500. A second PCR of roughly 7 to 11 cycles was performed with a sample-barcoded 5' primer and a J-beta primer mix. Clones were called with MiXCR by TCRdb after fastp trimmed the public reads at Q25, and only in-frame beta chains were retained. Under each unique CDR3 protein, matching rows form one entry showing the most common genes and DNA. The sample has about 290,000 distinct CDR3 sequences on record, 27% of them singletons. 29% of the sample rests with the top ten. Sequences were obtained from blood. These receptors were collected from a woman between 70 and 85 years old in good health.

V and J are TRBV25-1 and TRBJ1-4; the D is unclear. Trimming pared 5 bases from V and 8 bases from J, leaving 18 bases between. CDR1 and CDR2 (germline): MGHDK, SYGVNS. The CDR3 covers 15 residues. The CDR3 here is CASSSSRRAAEKLFF. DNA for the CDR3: TGTGCCAGCAGTTCTTCCCGTCGGGCGGCAGAAAAACTGTTTTTT.

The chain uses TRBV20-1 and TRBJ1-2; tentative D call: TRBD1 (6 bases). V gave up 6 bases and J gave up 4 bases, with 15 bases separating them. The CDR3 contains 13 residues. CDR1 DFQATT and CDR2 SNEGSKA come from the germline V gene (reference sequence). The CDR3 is CSAYRAVGYGYTF. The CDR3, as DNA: TGCAGTGCGTACAGGGCGGTCGGCTATGGCTACACCTTC.

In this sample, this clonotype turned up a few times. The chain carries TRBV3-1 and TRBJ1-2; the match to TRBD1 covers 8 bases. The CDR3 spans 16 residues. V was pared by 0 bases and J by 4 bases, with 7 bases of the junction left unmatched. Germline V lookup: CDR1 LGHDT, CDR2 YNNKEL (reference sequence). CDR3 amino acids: CASSQDGQGPFYGYTF. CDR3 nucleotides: TGTGCCAGCAGCCAAGACGGACAGGGCCCTTTCTATGGCTACACCTTC.

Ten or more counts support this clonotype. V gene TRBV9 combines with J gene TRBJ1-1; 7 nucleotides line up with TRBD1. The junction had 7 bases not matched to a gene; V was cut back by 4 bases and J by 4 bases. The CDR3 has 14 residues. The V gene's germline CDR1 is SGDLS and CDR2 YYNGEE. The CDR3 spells CASSPRQGLTEAFF. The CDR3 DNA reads TGTGCCAGCAGCCCTCGACAGGGTCTCACTGAAGCTTTCTTT.

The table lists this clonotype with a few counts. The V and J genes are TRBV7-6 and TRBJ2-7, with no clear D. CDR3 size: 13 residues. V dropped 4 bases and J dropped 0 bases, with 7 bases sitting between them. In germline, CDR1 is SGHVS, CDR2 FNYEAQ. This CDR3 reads CASSSDTSYEQYF. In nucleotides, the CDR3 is TGTGCCAGCAGCTCTGACACCTCCTACGAGCAGTACTTC.

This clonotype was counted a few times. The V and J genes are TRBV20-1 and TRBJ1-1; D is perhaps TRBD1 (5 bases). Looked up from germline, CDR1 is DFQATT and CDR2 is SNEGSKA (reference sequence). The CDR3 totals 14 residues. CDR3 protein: CSAPEGTVNTEAFF. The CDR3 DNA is TGCAGCGCCCCTGAGGGGACTGTGAACACTGAAGCTTTCTTT.

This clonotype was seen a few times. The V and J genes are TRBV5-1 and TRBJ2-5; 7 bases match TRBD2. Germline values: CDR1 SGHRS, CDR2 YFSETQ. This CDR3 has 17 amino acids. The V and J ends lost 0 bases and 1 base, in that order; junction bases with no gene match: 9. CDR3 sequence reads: CASSLDPWGGVQETQYF. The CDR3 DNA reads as TGCGCCAGCAGCTTGGATCCTTGGGGGGGGGTCCAAGAGACCCAGTACTTC.

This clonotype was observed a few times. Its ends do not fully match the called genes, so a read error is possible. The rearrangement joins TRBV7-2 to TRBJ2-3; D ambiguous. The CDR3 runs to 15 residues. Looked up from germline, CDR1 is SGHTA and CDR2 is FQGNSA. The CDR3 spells CASGLGTTQSNTQYF. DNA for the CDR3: TGTGCCAGCGGCTTGGGCACTACCCAATCTAATACGCAGTATTTT.

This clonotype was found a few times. CDR3 loop: CASSRGTSTTYEQYF. The DNA for the CDR3 is TGTGCCAGCAGCCGGGGGACTTCGACTACCTACGAGCAGTACTTC. This chain links TRBV7-2 with TRBJ2-5; D possibly corresponds to TRBD2 (6 bases). The end of the DNA aligns better with TRBJ2-7, so the J call may be wrong. Germline lookup yields CDR1 SGHTA and CDR2 FQGNSA. The CDR3 runs 15 residues.

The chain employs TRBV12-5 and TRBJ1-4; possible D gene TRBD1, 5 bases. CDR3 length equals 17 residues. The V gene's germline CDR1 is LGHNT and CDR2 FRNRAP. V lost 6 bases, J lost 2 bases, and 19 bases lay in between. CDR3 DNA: TGTGCTAGTGGATCTGACCCCCCTGGGGGGACTAATGAAAAACTGTTTTTT. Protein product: CASGSDPPGGTNEKLFF.

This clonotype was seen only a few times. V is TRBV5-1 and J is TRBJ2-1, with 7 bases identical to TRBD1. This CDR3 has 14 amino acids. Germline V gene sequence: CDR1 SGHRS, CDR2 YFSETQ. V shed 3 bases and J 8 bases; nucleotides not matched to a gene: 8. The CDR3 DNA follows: TGCGCCAGCAGCTACCGGGACAGAGGGGATGAGCAGTTCTTC. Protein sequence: CASSYRDRGDEQFF.

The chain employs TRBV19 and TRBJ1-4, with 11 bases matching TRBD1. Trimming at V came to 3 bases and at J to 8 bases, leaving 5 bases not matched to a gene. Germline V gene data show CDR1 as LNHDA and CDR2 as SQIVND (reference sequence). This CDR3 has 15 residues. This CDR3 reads CASSIVGTGGEKLFF. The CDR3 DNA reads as TGTGCCAGTAGTATCGTCGGGACAGGGGGAGAAAAACTGTTTTTT.

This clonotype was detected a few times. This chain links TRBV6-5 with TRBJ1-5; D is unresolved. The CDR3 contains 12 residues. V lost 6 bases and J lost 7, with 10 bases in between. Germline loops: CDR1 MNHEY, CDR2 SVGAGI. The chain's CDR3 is CASREAGQPQHF. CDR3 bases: TGTGCCAGCAGGGAGGCCGGGCAGCCCCAGCATTTT.

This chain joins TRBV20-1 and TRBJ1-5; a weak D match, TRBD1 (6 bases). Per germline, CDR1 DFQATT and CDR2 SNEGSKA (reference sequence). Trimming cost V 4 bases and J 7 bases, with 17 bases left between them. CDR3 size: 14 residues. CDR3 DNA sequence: TGCAGTGCTACGGACAGTAGGTATGAACAGCCCCAGCATTTT. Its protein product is CSATDSRYEQPQHF.

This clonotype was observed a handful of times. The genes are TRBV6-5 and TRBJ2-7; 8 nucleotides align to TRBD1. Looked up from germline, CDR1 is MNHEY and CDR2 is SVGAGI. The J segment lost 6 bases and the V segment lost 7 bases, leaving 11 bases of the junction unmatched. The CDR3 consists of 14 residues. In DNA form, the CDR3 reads TGTGCCAGCAACCCGTCATATACAGGGGGCGAGCAGTACTTC. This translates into CASNPSYTGGEQYF.

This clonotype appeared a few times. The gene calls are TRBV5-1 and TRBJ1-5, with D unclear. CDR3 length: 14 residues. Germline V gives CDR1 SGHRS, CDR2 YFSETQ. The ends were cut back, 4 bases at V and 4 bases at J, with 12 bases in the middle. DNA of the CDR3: TGCGCCAGCAGCCCTACTGGCCCAAATCAGCCCCAGCATTTT. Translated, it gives CASSPTGPNQPQHF.

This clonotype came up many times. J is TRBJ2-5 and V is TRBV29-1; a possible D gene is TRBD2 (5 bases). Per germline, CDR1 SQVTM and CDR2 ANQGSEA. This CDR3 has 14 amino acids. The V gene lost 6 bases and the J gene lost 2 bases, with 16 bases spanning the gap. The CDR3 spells CSVPGLWSQETQYF. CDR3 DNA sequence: TGCAGCGTCCCTGGACTTTGGAGTCAAGAGACCCAGTACTTC.

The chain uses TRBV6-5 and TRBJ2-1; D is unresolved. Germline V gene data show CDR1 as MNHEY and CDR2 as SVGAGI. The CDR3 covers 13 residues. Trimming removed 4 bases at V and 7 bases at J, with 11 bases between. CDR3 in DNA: TGTGCCAGCAGTTCCATGATTGGTAATGAGCAGTTCTTC. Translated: CASSSMIGNEQFF.

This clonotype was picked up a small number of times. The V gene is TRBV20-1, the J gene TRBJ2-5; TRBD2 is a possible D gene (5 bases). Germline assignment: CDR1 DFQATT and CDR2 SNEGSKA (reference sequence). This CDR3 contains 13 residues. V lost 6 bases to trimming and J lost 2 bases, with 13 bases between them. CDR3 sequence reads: CSAITSAQETQYF. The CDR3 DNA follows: TGCAGTGCCATTACTAGTGCTCAAGAGACCCAGTACTTC.

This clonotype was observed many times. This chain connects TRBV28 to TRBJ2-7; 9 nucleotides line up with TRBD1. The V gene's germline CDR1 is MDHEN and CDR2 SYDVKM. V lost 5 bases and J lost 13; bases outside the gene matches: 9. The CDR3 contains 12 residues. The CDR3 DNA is TGTGCCAGCAGTCCCCCGGGACAGGGTCAATACTTC. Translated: CASSPPGQGQYF.

The CDR3 nucleotides read TGTGCCAGCAGCTTAGGGGTATCCAATGAGCAGTTCTTC. Translated: CASSLGVSNEQFF. This chain links TRBV7-9 with TRBJ2-5; no clear D gene. The J call may be in error: the DNA end matches TRBJ2-1 better. This CDR3 is built from 13 residues. CDR1 is SEHNR and CDR2 is FQNEAQ in the germline V gene (reference sequence).

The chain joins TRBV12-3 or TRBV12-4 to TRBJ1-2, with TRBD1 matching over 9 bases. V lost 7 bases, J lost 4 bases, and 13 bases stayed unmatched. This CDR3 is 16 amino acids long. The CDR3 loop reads CASTSTGGGLGYGYTF. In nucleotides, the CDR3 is TGTGCCAGCACGTCGACAGGGGGAGGCCTCGGCTATGGCTACACCTTC.

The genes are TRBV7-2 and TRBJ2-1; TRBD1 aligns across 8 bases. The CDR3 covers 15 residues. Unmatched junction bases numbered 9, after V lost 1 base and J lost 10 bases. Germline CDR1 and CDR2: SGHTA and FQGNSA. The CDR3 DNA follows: TGTGCCAGCAGCTTAGGCCAGGGACAGGTTTACGAGCAGTTCTTC. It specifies CASSLGQGQVYEQFF.

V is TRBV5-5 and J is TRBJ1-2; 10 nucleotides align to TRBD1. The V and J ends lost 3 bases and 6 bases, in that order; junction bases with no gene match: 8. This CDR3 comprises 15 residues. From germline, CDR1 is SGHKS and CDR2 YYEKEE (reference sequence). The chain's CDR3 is CASSSVRQGADGYTF. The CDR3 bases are TGTGCCAGCAGCTCAGTTAGACAGGGGGCGGATGGCTACACCTTC.

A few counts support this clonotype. CDR3 in amino acids: CASSLVRTTNEKLFF. CDR3 in DNA: TGTGCCAGCAGCTTAGTACGGACAACTAATGAAAAACTGTTTTTT. This chain links TRBV7-2 with TRBJ1-4; D is unresolved. CDR3 length: 15 residues. Germline V CDR1 and CDR2: SGHTA, FQGNSA. The V and J ends lost 1 base and 0 bases respectively, with 6 bases between them.

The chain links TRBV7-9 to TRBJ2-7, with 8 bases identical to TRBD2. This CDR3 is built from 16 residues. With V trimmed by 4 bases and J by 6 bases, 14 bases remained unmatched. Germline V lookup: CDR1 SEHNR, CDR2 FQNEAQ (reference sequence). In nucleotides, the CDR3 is TGTGCCAGCAGCTCCTCCTCGTCGGGGGGGCTAACCGAGCAGTACTTC. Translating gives CASSSSSSGGLTEQYF.

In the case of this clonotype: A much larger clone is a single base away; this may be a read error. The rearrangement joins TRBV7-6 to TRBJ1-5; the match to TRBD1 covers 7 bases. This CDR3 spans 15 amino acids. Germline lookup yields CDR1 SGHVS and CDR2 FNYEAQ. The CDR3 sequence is CASSTEQGFNQPRHF. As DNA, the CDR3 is TGTGCCAGCAGTACCGAACAGGGGTTTAATCAGCCCCGGCATTTT.

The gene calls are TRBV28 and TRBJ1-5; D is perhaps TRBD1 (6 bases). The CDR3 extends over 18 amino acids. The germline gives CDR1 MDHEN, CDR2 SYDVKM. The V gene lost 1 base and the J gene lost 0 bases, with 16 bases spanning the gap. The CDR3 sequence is CASSLSGHLTYSNQPQHF. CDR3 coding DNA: TGTGCCAGCAGTTTATCGGGACACCTGACATATAGCAATCAGCCCCAGCATTTT.

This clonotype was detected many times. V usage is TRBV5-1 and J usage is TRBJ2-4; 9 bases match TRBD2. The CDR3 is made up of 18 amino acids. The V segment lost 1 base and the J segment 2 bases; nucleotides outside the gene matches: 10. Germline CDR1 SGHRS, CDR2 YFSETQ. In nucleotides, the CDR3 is TGCGCCAGCAGCTTGTCTCCTGGGCGGGAGGGATCCAAAAACATTCAGTACTTC. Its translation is CASSLSPGREGSKNIQYF.

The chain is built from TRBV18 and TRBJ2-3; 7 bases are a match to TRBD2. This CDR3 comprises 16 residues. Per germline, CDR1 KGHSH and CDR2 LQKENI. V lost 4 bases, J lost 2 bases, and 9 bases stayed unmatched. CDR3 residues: CASSRRSGASTDTQYF. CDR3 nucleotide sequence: TGTGCCAGCTCACGACGAAGCGGGGCATCCACAGATACGCAGTATTTT.

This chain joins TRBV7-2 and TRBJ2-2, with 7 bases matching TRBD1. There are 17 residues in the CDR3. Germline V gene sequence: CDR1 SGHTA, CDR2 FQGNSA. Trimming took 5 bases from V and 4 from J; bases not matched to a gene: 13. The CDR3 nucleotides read TGTGCCAGCAGCGGGACCAACCGGGACAGACTCACCGGGGAGCTGTTTTTT. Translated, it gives CASSGTNRDRLTGELFF.